Reported below is one T cell receptor (beta chain). A multiplex PCR was run with 60 Vbeta primers and 13 Jbeta primers. Sequencing was performed with immunoSEQ multiplex PCR; in TCRdb, only in-frame clones are kept and a portion is missing. The table shows some 80,000 clones, with about four fifths occurring only once. The CDR3 extends over 15 amino acids. Germline CDR1 SEHNR, CDR2 FQNEAQ (reference sequence). With 10 bases clipped from V and 4 bases from J, the junction kept 13 bases outside the gene matches. This sample stems from a study of cytomegalovirus exposure and HLA in healthy donors. The receptor was isolated from a man aged 40-49 years in good health and CMV-seronegative. This chain links TRBV7-9 with TRBJ2-7; 10 nucleotides align to TRBD2. The sample comprised PBMCs. As DNA, the CDR3 is TGTGCCACCCTTTTGACGGCTAGCGGGAGTTACGAGCAGTACTTC. Residues: CATLLTASGSYEQYF.